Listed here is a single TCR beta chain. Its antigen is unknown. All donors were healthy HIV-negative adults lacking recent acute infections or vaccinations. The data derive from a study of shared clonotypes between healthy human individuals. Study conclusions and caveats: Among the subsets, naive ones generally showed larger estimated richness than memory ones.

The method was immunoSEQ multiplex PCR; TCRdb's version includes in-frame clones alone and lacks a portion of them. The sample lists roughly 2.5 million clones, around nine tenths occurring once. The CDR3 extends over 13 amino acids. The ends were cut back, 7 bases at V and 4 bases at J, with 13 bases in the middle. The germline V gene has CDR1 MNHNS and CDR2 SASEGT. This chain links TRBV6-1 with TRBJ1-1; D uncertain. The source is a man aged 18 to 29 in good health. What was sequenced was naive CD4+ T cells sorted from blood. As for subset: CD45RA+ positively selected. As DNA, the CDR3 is TGTGCCAGCATGGAAGGGCTCGGCACTGAAGCTTTCTTT. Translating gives CASMEGLGTEAFF.